Following are 10 T cell receptor beta chains from one sample sequenced in a study of identical twins. TCRdb called the 5' RACE reads again in MiXCR, with one record for every CDR3 protein. This table has more than 600,000 distinct CDR3 sequences, 15% to 20% appearing once. This same sample was also taken into another study, of T cells expressing NK-cell markers.

The sample comprised PBMCs. Receptors originate from a woman aged 18-35 years in good health.

There are a few counts of this clonotype. The V and J genes are TRBV6-1 and TRBJ2-2, with 10 bases aligning to TRBD1. V lost 10 bases to trimming and J lost 4 bases; unmatched junction nucleotides: 6. Per the germline V gene, CDR1 is MNHNS and CDR2 is SASEGT. This CDR3 region has 14 residues. This chain's CDR3 is CATWRDRGTGELFF. The CDR3 DNA reads TGTGCCACTTGGAGGGACAGGGGCACCGGGGAGCTGTTTTTT.

This CDR3 is CASSITGFNGYTF. CDR3 nucleotide sequence: TGTGCCAGCAGCATAACGGGGTTTAATGGCTACACCTTC. The V and J genes are TRBV7-2 and TRBJ1-2; D not resolved. In germline, CDR1 is SGHTA, CDR2 FQGNSA. V lost 5 bases and J lost 6, with 13 bases in between. This CDR3 is built from 13 residues.

This clonotype was counted between two and nine times. The rearrangement links TRBV7-8 to TRBJ2-5; D might be TRBD1 (6 bases). Germline CDR1 reads SGHVS; CDR2 reads FQNEAQ. This CDR3 is built from 13 residues. With 6 bases removed from V and 3 bases from J, the gap between germline ends came to 11 bases. The CDR3 spells CASRWGREETQYF. CDR3 coding DNA: TGTGCCAGCAGGTGGGGGCGGGAAGAGACCCAGTACTTC.

This sequence joins TRBV12-3 or TRBV12-4 and TRBJ2-7; 11 bases align to TRBD1. Unmatched junction bases numbered 9, after V lost 6 bases and J lost 5 bases. The CDR3 length is 15 residues. The CDR3 region is CASSRRGQGADEQYF. The CDR3, as DNA: TGTGCCAGCAGCCGGCGCGGACAGGGGGCTGACGAGCAGTACTTC.

This clonotype showed up just a few times. The chain carries TRBV12-3 or TRBV12-4 and TRBJ2-1; unclear D gene. V shed 6 bases and J shed 3 bases, with 12 bases lying between them. The CDR3 loop spans 14 amino acids. The CDR3: CASSGPPRYNEQFF. CDR3 nucleotides: TGTGCCAGCAGCGGCCCCCCGCGCTACAATGAGCAGTTCTTC.

The chain uses TRBV9 and TRBJ2-3; no clear D gene. Trimming took 3 bases from V and 2 from J, leaving 7 bases between them. CDR1 and CDR2 from the germline V gene are SGDLS and YYNGEE. This CDR3 comprises 13 residues. CDR3 loop: CASSEHLTDTQYF. CDR3 bases: TGTGCCAGCAGCGAACACCTCACAGATACGCAGTATTTT.

This clonotype was recorded a few times. This chain joins TRBV6-1 and TRBJ1-1, with D possibly matching TRBD1 (5 bases). The germline CDR1 and CDR2 sequences are MNHNS and SASEGT. The CDR3 sequence is 15 residues long. Trimming took off 3 bases at V and 5 bases at J, with 16 bases between the two ends. Written as DNA, the CDR3 is TGTGCCAGCAGTGATCGAACGGGACGCCGGACTGAAGCTTTCTTT. The encoded protein is CASSDRTGRRTEAFF.

The V and J genes are TRBV6-5 and TRBJ2-1; TRBD2 matches 9 bases. This CDR3 spans 16 amino acids. The junction had 1 base not matched to a gene; V was cut back by 0 bases and J by 1 base. Looked up from germline, CDR1 is MNHEY and CDR2 is SVGAGI. The CDR3, as DNA: TGTGCCAGCAGTTACTCGGCGGGAGGGTCCTACAATGAGCAGTTCTTC. Protein sequence: CASSYSAGGSYNEQFF.

CDR3 in DNA: TGTGCCAGCAGCCCATCCACTAGCGGGAGGAGCAATGAGCAGTTCTTC. This gives the protein CASSPSTSGRSNEQFF. V is TRBV5-6 and J is TRBJ2-1; TRBD2 matches at 12 bases. Germline V gene data show CDR1 as SGHDT and CDR2 as YYEEEE. The CDR3 contains 16 residues. With V trimmed by 4 bases and J by 6 bases, 8 bases remained unmatched. The full variable domain, rest sourced from reference TRBV5-6 and TRBJ2-1, is DAGVTQSPTHLIKTRGQQVTLRCSPKSGHDTVSWYQQALGQGPQFIFQYYEEEERQRGNFPDRFSGHQFPNYSSELNVNALLLGDSALYLCASSPSTSGRSNEQFFGPGTRLTVL.

The CDR3 sequence is CASSRTRQKETQYF. The CDR3 DNA follows: TGTGCCAGCAGCCGAACTCGACAGAAAGAGACCCAGTACTTC. The V and J genes are TRBV7-9 and TRBJ2-5, with a possible D match to TRBD1 (5 bases). V dropped 5 bases and J dropped 3 bases, with 13 bases sitting between them. CDR3 size: 14 residues. Germline lookup yields CDR1 SEHNR and CDR2 FQNEAQ (reference sequence).